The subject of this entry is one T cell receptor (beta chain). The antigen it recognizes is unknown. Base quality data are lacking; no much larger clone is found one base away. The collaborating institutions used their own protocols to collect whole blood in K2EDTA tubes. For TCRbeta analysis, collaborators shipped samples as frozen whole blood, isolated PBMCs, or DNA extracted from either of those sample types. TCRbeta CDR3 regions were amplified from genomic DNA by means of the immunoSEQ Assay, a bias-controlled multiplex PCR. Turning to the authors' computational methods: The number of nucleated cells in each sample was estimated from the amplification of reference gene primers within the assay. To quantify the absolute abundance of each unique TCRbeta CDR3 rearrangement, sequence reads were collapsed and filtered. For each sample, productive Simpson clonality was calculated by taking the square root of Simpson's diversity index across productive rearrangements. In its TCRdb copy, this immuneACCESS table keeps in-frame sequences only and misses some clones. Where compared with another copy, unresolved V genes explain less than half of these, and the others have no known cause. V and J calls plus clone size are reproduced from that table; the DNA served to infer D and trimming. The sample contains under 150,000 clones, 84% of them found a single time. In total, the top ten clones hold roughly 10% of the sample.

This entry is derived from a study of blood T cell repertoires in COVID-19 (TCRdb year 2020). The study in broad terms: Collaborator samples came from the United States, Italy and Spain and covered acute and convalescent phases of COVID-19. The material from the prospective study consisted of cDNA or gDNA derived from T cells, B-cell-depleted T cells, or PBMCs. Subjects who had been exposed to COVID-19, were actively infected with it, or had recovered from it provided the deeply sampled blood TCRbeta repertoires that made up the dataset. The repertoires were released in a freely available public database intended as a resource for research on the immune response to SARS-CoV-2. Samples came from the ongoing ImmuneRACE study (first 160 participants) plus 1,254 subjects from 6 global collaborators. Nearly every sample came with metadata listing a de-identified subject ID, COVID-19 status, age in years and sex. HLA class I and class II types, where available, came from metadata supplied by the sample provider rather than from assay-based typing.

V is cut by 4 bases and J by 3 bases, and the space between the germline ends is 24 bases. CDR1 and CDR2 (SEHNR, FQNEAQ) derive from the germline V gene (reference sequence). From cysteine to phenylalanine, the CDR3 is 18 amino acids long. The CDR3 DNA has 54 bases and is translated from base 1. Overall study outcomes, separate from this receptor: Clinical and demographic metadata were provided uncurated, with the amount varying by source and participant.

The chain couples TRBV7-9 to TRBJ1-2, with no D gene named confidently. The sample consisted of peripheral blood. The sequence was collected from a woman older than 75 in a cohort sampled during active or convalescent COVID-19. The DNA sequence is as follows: TGTGCCAGCAGCTCACTCGGTTTAGGACTGTTAAGAGACTATGGCTACACCTTC. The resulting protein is CASSSLGLGLLRDYGYTF.